This T cell receptor beta chain is drawn from a study of blood T cell repertoires in COVID-19. The wider study: The United States, Italy and Spain supplied acute and convalescent COVID-19 samples.

Per the study methods: Estimated nucleated cell counts came from reference gene primer amplification. Libraries were prepared by immunoSEQ multiplex PCR; TCRdb keeps only in-frame clonotypes and omits some of them. The V and J calls and clone size come from that table; D and trimming were worked out from the DNA. Here the sample spans approximately 200,000 clones, approximately 84% being singletons. Participant age was roughly 18 to 100 years, and participants resided in around 24 US areas. Two negative PCRs, clearance, or symptom resolution had been documented for recovered Cohort 3 donors. CDR3 size: 14 residues. Trimming took 4 bases from V and 0 from J; bases not matched to a gene: 3. CDR1 is SGHRS, CDR2 YFSETQ, per germline.

The sample comprised PBMCs or T cells enriched from blood (not recorded which). The clonotype originates from a woman aged 25 to 39 who had recovered from COVID-19. V gene TRBV5-1 combines with J gene TRBJ1-2; 7 nucleotides match TRBD1. The CDR3: CASSTGATNYGYTF. The CDR3 coding sequence is TGCGCCAGCAGCACAGGGGCGACTAACTATGGCTACACCTTC. The full variable domain, its missing parts supplied by reference TRBV5-1 and TRBJ1-2, is KAGVTQTPRYLIKTRGQQVTLSCSPISGHRSVSWYQQTPGQGLQFLFEYFSETQRNKGNFPGRFSGRQFSNSRSEMNVSTLELGDSALYLCASSTGATNYGYTFGSGTRLTVV.